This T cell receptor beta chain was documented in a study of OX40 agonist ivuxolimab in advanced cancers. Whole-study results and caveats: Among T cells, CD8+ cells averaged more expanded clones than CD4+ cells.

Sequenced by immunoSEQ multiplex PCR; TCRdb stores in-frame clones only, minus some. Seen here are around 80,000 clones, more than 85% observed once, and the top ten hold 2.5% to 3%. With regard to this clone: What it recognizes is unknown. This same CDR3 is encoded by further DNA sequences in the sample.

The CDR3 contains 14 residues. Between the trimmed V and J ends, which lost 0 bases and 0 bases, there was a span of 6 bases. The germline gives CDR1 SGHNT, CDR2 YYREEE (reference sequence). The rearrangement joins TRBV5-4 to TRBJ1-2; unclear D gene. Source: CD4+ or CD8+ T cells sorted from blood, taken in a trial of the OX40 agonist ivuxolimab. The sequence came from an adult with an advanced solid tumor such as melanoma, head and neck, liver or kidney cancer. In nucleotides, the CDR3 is TGTGCCAGCAGCTTGGCCGGGACTAACTATGGCTACACCTTC. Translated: CASSLAGTNYGYTF.